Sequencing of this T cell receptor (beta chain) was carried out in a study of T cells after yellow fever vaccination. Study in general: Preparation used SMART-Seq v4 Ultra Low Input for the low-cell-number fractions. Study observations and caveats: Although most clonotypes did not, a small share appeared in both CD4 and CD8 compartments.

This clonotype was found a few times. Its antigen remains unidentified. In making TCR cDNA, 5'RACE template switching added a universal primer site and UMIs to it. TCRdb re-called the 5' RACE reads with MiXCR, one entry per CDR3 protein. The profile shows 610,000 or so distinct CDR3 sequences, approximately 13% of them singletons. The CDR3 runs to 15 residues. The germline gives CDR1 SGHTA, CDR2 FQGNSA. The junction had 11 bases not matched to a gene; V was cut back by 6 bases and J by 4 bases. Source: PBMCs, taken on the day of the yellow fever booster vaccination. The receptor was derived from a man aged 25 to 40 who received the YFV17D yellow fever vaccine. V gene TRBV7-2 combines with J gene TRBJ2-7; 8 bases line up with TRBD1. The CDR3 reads CASRRGQAQGYEQYF. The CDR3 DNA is TGTGCCAGCAGAAGGGGACAGGCTCAGGGGTACGAGCAGTACTTC.